A single sample is the source of the 20 T cell receptor beta chains below, sequenced in a study of blood T cell repertoires in COVID-19. Here immunoSEQ multiplex PCR was the method, and the copy in TCRdb shows in-frame clones only, minus some. Seen here are 130,000 to 150,000 clones, around nine tenths observed once, and the top ten hold roughly 8%. Material: peripheral blood. The receptors come from a woman in her 50s with active or convalescent COVID-19.

This chain joins TRBV6-6 and TRBJ1-1, with a tentative D call TRBD1 (5 bases). This CDR3 has 14 amino acids. V lost 6 bases to trimming and J lost 3 bases, with 14 bases between them. The germline gives CDR1 MNHNY, CDR2 SVGAGI (reference sequence). CDR3 bases: TGTGCCAGCAGAGTTACAGGAGGGTACACTGAAGCTTTCTTT. Its protein product is CASRVTGGYTEAFF.

The rearrangement joins TRBV14 to TRBJ2-3; weak D call: TRBD1 (6 bases). The germline gives CDR1 SGHDN, CDR2 FVKESK. This CDR3 has 16 residues. Trimming pared 4 bases from V and 0 bases from J, leaving 14 bases between. This chain's CDR3 is CASSRGQLSSTDTQYF. CDR3 in DNA: TGTGCCAGCAGCCGTGGACAGTTATCTAGCACAGATACGCAGTATTTT.

V usage is TRBV6-2 or TRBV6-3 and J usage is TRBJ2-1; TRBD2 matches at 10 bases. CDR3 size: 18 residues. Losses at the gene ends were 1 base for V and 3 bases for J; bases not matched to a gene: 9. Germline V gene lookup returns CDR1 MNHEY and CDR2 SVGEGT. In DNA form, the CDR3 reads TGTGCCAGCAGTTACTTTGGCAGCGGGAGGGCCTACTACAATGAGCAGTTCTTC. It translates to CASSYFGSGRAYYNEQFF.

The V call is TRBV30, the J call TRBJ1-5; no firm D call. The V gene lost 2 bases and the J gene lost 1 base, with 9 bases spanning the gap. This CDR3 contains 14 residues. Per germline, CDR1 GTSNPN and CDR2 SVGIG (reference sequence). CDR3 sequence (DNA): TGTGCCTGGAGTCTGTACGGGAGCAATCAGCCCCAGCATTTT. Its translation: CAWSLYGSNQPQHF.

The rearrangement uses TRBV19 and TRBJ2-7, with D perhaps TRBD1 (7 bases). Trimming shortened V by 1 base and J by 2 bases, and 9 bases separated the two germline ends. This CDR3 is 14 amino acids long. Germline V gene data show CDR1 as LNHDA and CDR2 as SQIVND (reference sequence). In nucleotides, the CDR3 is TGTGCCAGTAGTATAGGCGGGACAGCCTACGAGCAGTACTTC. Protein sequence: CASSIGGTAYEQYF. The whole variable domain, filled in from reference TRBV19 and TRBJ2-7, reads DGGITQSPKYLFRKEGQNVTLSCEQNLNHDAMYWYRQDPGQGLRLIYYSQIVNDFQKGDIAEGYSVSREKKESFPLTVTSAQKNPTAFYLCASSIGGTAYEQYFGPGTRLTVT.

The chain is built from TRBV25-1 and TRBJ2-7, with 8 bases identical to TRBD1. Germline V CDR1 and CDR2: MGHDK, SYGVNS. After removal of 4 bases from V and 1 base from J, the junction contained 6 bases not matched to a gene. This CDR3 spans 15 amino acids. The CDR3 DNA reads TGTGCCAGCAGTGGGACAGGGATGGGTTCCTACGAGCAGTACTTC. Amino acids: CASSGTGMGSYEQYF.

This chain links TRBV11-2 with TRBJ2-5; 9 bases line up with TRBD2. The CDR3 is 18 residues long. Germline values: CDR1 SGHAT, CDR2 FQNNGV. With V trimmed by 5 bases and J by 5 bases, 18 bases remained unmatched. DNA for the CDR3: TGTGCCAGCAGCCAACTGGGCGGGAGGGGGTCCCGCGGGGAGACCCAGTACTTC. Its protein product is CASSQLGGRGSRGETQYF. Variable domain in full (rest from reference TRBV11-2 and TRBJ2-5): EAGVAQSPRYKIIEKRQSVAFWCNPISGHATLYWYQQILGQGPKLLIQFQNNGVVDDSQLPKDRFSAERLKGVDSTLKIQPAKLEDSAVYLCASSQLGGRGSRGETQYFGPGTRLLVL.

This clone was observed a few times. This sequence joins TRBV5-1 and TRBJ2-1; 10 bases are shared with TRBD2. This CDR3 contains 15 residues. V was pared by 4 bases and J by 7 bases, with 8 bases of the junction left unmatched. Germline values: CDR1 SGHRS, CDR2 YFSETQ. The CDR3 loop is CASSPAGGLVNEQFF. CDR3 in DNA: TGCGCCAGCAGCCCAGCGGGGGGGCTTGTAAATGAGCAGTTCTTC.

The rearrangement uses TRBV5-1 and TRBJ1-3; TRBD1 agrees at 7 bases. The CDR3 spans 17 residues. CDR1 and CDR2 (germline): SGHRS, YFSETQ. Trimming at V came to 1 base and at J to 4 bases, leaving 11 bases not matched to a gene. Written as DNA, the CDR3 is TGCGCCAGCAGCTTGAAGTACAGGGGTCGAGGCGGAAACACCATATATTTT. Encoded protein: CASSLKYRGRGGNTIYF.

J is TRBJ2-1 and V is TRBV4-1, with D perhaps matching TRBD2 (6 bases). Per the germline V gene, CDR1 is MGHRA and CDR2 is YSYEKL. With 1 base removed from V and 3 bases from J, the gap between germline ends came to 7 bases. The CDR3 has 14 amino acids. This chain's CDR3 is CASSQGGDYNEQFF. CDR3 DNA sequence: TGCGCCAGCAGCCAAGGGGGGGACTACAATGAGCAGTTCTTC.

The genes are TRBV28 and TRBJ2-7; TRBD2 aligns across 10 bases. The V and J ends lost 7 bases and 2 bases, in that order; junction bases with no gene match: 8. Germline V gene lookup returns CDR1 MDHEN and CDR2 SYDVKM. The CDR3 is 15 amino acids. CDR3 loop: CASIPTSGRAYEQYF. DNA for the CDR3: TGTGCCAGCATTCCAACCAGCGGGAGGGCCTACGAGCAGTACTTC.

The chain links TRBV11-2 to TRBJ2-7; 11 bases agree with TRBD1. J lost 3 bases, V lost 5 bases, and 6 bases had no gene match. CDR3 length equals 15 residues. CDR1 is SGHAT and CDR2 is FQNNGV in the germline V gene. The chain's CDR3 is CASSPGTGGFYEQYF. CDR3 DNA: TGTGCCAGCAGCCCTGGGACAGGGGGATTCTACGAGCAGTACTTC.

This chain joins TRBV2 and TRBJ1-1; D not resolved. Germline V lookup: CDR1 SNHLY, CDR2 FYNNEI. V lost 6 bases and J lost 0, with 11 bases in between. CDR3 length: 14 residues. The CDR3 spells CASRARGMNTEAFF. The DNA for the CDR3 is TGTGCCAGCAGGGCCCGGGGAATGAACACTGAAGCTTTCTTT.

The rearrangement links TRBV19 to TRBJ1-1; TRBD1 matches at 8 bases. The germline gives CDR1 LNHDA, CDR2 SQIVND (reference sequence). The CDR3 sequence is 15 residues long. Losses at the gene ends were 2 bases for V and 6 bases for J; bases not matched to a gene: 8. Here the CDR3 reads CASSIQTGVAAEAFF. CDR3 bases: TGTGCCAGTAGTATACAGACAGGGGTGGCCGCTGAAGCTTTCTTT.

The CDR3 spells CATAGTSPYNEQFF. DNA of the CDR3: TGTGCCACCGCCGGGACTTCCCCCTACAATGAGCAGTTCTTC. This chain uses TRBV24-1 with TRBJ2-1; D is possibly TRBD2 (6 bases). Germline V gene lookup returns CDR1 KGHDR and CDR2 SFDVKD. CDR3 length: 14 amino acids. V gave up 9 bases and J gave up 2 bases, with 13 bases separating them.

The chain uses TRBV28 and TRBJ2-3; TRBD2 aligns across 14 bases. From germline, CDR1 is MDHEN and CDR2 SYDVKM. The CDR3 runs 14 residues. V gave up 5 bases and J gave up 8 bases; unmatched junction bases: 3. This chain's CDR3 is CASSGTSGSPTQYF. In DNA form, the CDR3 reads TGTGCCAGCAGTGGGACTAGCGGGAGCCCTACGCAGTATTTT.

The CDR3 region has the DNA TGTGCCAGCAGCTATTCCGGGACAGATAATTCACCCCTCCACTTT. Amino acids: CASSYSGTDNSPLHF. The V gene is TRBV7-2, the J gene TRBJ1-6; TRBD1 agrees at 7 bases. Losses at the gene ends were 4 bases for V and 5 bases for J; bases not matched to a gene: 5. Germline CDR1 is SGHTA and CDR2 is FQGNSA. The CDR3 is 15 residues long.

This chain connects TRBV27 to TRBJ1-5; 8 nucleotides agree with TRBD1. This CDR3 region has 14 residues. Unmatched junction bases numbered 7, after V lost 6 bases and J lost 6 bases. CDR1 is MNHEY, CDR2 SMNVEV, per germline (reference sequence). The CDR3 region has the DNA TGTGCCAGCAGCATCGGACAGGGTCGTCAGCCCCAGCATTTT. This sequence encodes CASSIGQGRQPQHF.

The rearrangement joins TRBV2 to TRBJ1-1; D not resolved. Germline assignment: CDR1 SNHLY and CDR2 FYNNEI. The CDR3 covers 15 residues. V lost 1 base to trimming and J lost 0 bases, with 9 bases between them. The CDR3 nucleotides read TGTGCCAGCAGTGAAGTAGGAGGGTTGAACACTGAAGCTTTCTTT. Its translation is CASSEVGGLNTEAFF.

CDR3 DNA: TGTGCCAGTAACCAGGGTTTTGGGTATGGCTACACCTTC. It encodes CASNQGFGYGYTF. The rearrangement uses TRBV19 and TRBJ1-2; the D gene is possibly TRBD1 (5 bases). The CDR3 totals 13 residues. Germline V gene sequence: CDR1 LNHDA, CDR2 SQIVND (reference sequence). Deletions cut 7 bases from V and 5 bases from J, with 14 bases between.